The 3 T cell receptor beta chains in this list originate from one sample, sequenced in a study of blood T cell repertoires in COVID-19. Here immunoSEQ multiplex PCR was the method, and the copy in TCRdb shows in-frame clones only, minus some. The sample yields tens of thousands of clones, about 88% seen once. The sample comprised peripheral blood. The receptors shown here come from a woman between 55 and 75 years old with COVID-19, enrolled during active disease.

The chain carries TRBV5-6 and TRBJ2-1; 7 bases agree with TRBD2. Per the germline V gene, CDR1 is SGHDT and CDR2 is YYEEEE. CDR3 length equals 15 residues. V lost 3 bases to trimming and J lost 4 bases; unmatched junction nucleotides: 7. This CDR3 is CASSSTSERYNEQFF. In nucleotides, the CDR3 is TGTGCCAGCAGCTCCACTAGCGAGAGATACAATGAGCAGTTCTTC.

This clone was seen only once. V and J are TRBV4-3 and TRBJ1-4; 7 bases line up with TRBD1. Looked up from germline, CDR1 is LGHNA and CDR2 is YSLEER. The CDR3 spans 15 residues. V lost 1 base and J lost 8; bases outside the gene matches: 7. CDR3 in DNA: TGCGCCAGCAGCCAAGGGTTTGGAGGGGGCGAAAAACTGTTTTTT. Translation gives CASSQGFGGGEKLFF.

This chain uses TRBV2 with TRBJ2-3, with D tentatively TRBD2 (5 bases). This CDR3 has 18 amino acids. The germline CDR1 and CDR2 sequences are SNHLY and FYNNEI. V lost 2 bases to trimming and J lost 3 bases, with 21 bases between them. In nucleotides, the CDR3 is TGTGCCAGCAGTGAAATCCCCAGGACTTATACCGGGACAGATACGCAGTATTTT. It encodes CASSEIPRTYTGTDTQYF.